This T cell receptor beta chain was identified during a study of breast tumors, draining lymph nodes, adjacent tissues. This clonotype was seen a few times. Its antigen is not known. Germline CDR1 MNHEY, CDR2 SMNVEV (reference sequence). Trimming took 3 bases from V and 8 from J, leaving 17 bases between them. There are 15 residues in the CDR3. TCRdb itself ran the multiplex PCR reads through MiXCR, one entry per CDR3 protein. This table holds under 250,000 distinct CDR3 sequences, about 30% found once. Study-level results: Tumor repertoires ranked between lymph nodes and nontumor tissue in diversity, with V and J gene preferences.

Axillary draining lymph nodes of breast cancer patients supplied the node samples. Sequenced sample: axillary lymph node tissue. The chain couples TRBV27 to TRBJ2-1; D is perhaps TRBD1 or TRBD2 (5 bases each). The sequence was obtained from a female donor with breast cancer. Some clones in this sample may be carry-over from other donors' samples. CDR3: CASSFRDELGDEQFF. The CDR3 DNA is TGTGCCAGCAGTTTCCGGGACGAGTTAGGTGATGAGCAGTTCTTC.